The clone carrying this T cell receptor (beta chain) has only a few counts. Trimming took off 10 bases at V and 2 bases at J, with 18 bases between the two ends. Germline lookup yields CDR1 MGHDK and CDR2 SYGVNS. The CDR3 length is 14 residues. This entry comes from a study of blood T cell repertoires in COVID-19. The overall study: Sample material is recorded as cDNA or gDNA derived from T cells, B-cell-depleted T cells, or PBMCs.

As originally analysed: Nucleated cell counts were estimated from reference gene primer amplification. Repertoires were generated with immunoSEQ multiplex PCR, while TCRdb's copy carries only in-frame clones and drops some. D and trimming come from the DNA, and the V and J calls and clone size come from that table. The table includes about 140,000 clones, 88% detected once. Sequenced: peripheral blood. This chain uses TRBV25-1 with TRBJ2-7, with D perhaps matching TRBD1 (8 bases). This clonotype was sampled from a man in his fifties with active or convalescent COVID-19. The CDR3 DNA reads as TGTGCCATCAGCGGGACAGGCGGGACCTACGAGCAGTACTTC. It encodes CAISGTGGTYEQYF.